Presented here are 3 T cell receptor beta chains from one specimen sequenced in a study of beta chain features in type 1 diabetes. What was sequenced were expressed TCRB transcripts, since all of the isolated RNA had been reverse transcribed. Produced via immunoSEQ multiplex PCR; TCRdb's table is partial and in-frame only. The sample holds roughly 300,000 clones; 8% are singletons and the top ten take 0.44%. The sequenced sample was central memory CD4+ T cells from blood. The receptors come from a woman aged 18-30 years in good health.

There are a few counts of this clone. The chain has TRBV6-5 and TRBJ1-1; possible D gene TRBD1, 5 bases. The CDR3 is 14 residues long. V shed 4 bases and J shed 4 bases, with 13 bases lying between them. In germline, CDR1 is MNHEY, CDR2 SVGAGI. CDR3 loop: CASSSQQGGTEAFF. The CDR3, as DNA: TGTGCCAGCAGTTCGCAGCAGGGTGGCACTGAAGCTTTCTTT.

This clone was recorded a few times. The chain combines TRBV6-5 with TRBJ1-2, with TRBD1 as a possible D gene (5 bases). This CDR3 is built from 13 residues. Looked up from germline, CDR1 is MNHEY and CDR2 is SVGAGI. V was cut by 6 bases and J by 2 bases, with 10 bases left in between. CDR3 nucleotides: TGTGCCAGCAGCCTGGACATGAACTATGGCTACACCTTC. It codes for CASSLDMNYGYTF.

V and J are TRBV11-3 and TRBJ2-1; D gene ambiguous. V gave up 5 bases and J gave up 5 bases, with 16 bases separating them. CDR1 and CDR2 from the germline V gene are SGHNT and YENEEA. The CDR3 consists of 15 residues. The DNA of the CDR3 is TGTGCCAGCAGCACTCTGACCAGCAATAACAATGAGCAGTTCTTC. This codes for CASSTLTSNNNEQFF.